This T cell receptor beta chain comes out of a study of shared clonotypes between healthy human individuals. Study as a whole: The cohort had a couple of women and a few men, ages 18 to 49. There were three CD4 naive, three CD4 memory, two CD8 naive and one CD8 memory plates per donor.

Whole-study findings and limits: The generation probabilities recorded for non-shared clonotypes fell below those of clonotypes shared by all four donors. With a few donors compared, roughly 5% of naive CD4 clonotypes were shared.

Repertoires were generated with immunoSEQ multiplex PCR, while TCRdb's copy carries only in-frame clones and drops some. The data show over 2,000,000 clones, 90% to 95% seen once. Positive CCR7 selection of CD45RO-negative cells yielded the naive CD8 cells, and terminally differentiated effector memory CD45RA+ cells were excluded. CDR1 and CDR2 from the germline V gene are MNHEY and SMNVEV (reference sequence). Trimming left V 2 bases short and J 5 bases short, with 6 bases between. CDR3 length: 13 residues. About this clone: Its antigen is not known. The same CDR3 also results from other DNA sequences found in this sample.

The clonotype comes from a man aged 18 to 30 in good health. Some clones in this sample may be carry-over from other donors' samples. The sequencing sample was made of naive CD8+ T cells from PBMCs. The chain joins TRBV27 to TRBJ2-2; no clear D gene. CDR3 nucleotides: TGTGCCAGCAGTTTAAGAGCGACCGGGGAGCTGTTTTTT. This translates into CASSLRATGELFF.